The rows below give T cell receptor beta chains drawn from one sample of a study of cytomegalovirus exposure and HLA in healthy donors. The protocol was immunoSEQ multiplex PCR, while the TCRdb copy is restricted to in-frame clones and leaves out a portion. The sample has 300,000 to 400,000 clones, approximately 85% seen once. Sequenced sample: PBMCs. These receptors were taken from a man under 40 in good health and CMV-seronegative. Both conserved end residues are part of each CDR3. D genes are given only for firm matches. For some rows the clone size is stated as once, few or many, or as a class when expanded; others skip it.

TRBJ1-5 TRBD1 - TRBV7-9 TGTGCCAGCAGCTTAGGGCAGGGGGCGAGGAATCAGCCCCAGCATTTT CASSLGQGARNQPQHF
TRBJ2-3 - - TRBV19 TGTGCCAGTAGTATGGCCCGGGCAGGGGGCACAGATACGCAGTATTTT CASSMARAGGTDTQYF
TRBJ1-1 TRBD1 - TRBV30 TGTGCCTGGAGCCGAGACAGGGTGGCTGAAGCTTTCTTT CAWSRDRVAEAFF
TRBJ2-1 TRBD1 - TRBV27 TGTGCCAGCAGTTTCCGGACAGGGGGAACTTACAATGAGCAGTTCTTC CASSFRTGGTYNEQFF
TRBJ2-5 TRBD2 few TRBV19 TGTGCCAGTAGCCCGCGGGAGGGGGGGCAAGAGACCCAGTACTTC CASSPREGGQETQYF
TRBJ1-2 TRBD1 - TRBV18 TGTGCCAGCTCACCGGACAGGTGGAACTATGGCTACACCTTC CASSPDRWNYGYTF
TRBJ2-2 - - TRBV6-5 - CASSSSGDHTGELFF
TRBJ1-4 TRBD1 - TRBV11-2 TGTGCCAGCAGCTTAGACCCGGGACAGGCCGCAACTAATGAAAAACTGTTTTTT CASSLDPGQAATNEKLFF
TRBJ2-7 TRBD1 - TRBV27 TGTGCCAGCGGGGGTACGACAGGGGGAACCTACGAGCAGTACTTC CASGGTTGGTYEQYF
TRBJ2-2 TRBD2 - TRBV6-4 TGTGCCAGCAGTGACTATTGGCGGGGGGGATCGAACACCGGGGAGCTGTTTTTT CASSDYWRGGSNTGELFF
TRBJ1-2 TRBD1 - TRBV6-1 TGTGCCAGCAGTGACCCAAGACAGGGGTACTATGGCTACACCTTC CASSDPRQGYYGYTF
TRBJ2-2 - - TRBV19 TGTGCCAGTGTGGGTCTACTCGACTACACCGGGGAGCTGTTTTTT CASVGLLDYTGELFF
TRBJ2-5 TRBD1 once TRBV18 TGTGCCAGCCAGGGGGCGATTTCACTGGGGGAGACCCAGTACTTC CASQGAISLGETQYF
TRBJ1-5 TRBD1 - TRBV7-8 TGTGCCAGCAGCTTACAGGGACAGGGTTATCAGCCCCAGCATTTT CASSLQGQGYQPQHF
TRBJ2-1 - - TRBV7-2 TGTGCCAGCAGCTTGTCAGACTACAATGAGCAGTTCTTC CASSLSDYNEQFF
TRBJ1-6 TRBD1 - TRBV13 TGTGCCAGCAGCCCGGGGACAGGGGGCTCCTATAATTCACCCCTCCACTTT CASSPGTGGSYNSPLHF
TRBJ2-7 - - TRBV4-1 TGCGCCAGCAGCCAAGGACTGCTGTACGAGCAGTACTTC CASSQGLLYEQYF
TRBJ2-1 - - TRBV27 TGTGCCAGCAGCAGGGGTTCCTACAATGAGCAGTTCTTC CASSRGSYNEQFF
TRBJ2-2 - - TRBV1 TGCACCAGCAGCCCGGGTCTCTCCACCGGGGAGCTGTTTTTT CTSSPGLSTGELFF
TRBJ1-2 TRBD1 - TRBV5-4 TGTGCCAGCAGCTTAGACAGGGGAAGGTGGGGCTACACCTTC CASSLDRGRWGYTF
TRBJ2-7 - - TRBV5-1 TGCGCCAGCAGCATCAGCGGGTCCTACGAGCAGTACTTC CASSISGSYEQYF
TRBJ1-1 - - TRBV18 TGTGCCAGCTCCGGGGACTTGAACACTGAAGCTTTCTTT CASSGDLNTEAFF
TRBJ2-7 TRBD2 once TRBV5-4 TGTGCCAGCAGCTTGGGTCCGCGGGAGGGGATCTACGAGCAGTACTTC CASSLGPREGIYEQYF
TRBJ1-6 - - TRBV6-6 TGTGCCAGCAGTTTTCCATTCGAGAGTAATTCACCCCTCCACTTT CASSFPFESNSPLHF
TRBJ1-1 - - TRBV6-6 TGTGCCAGCAGTTACGGGAGGGAAGGCCCTGAAGCTTTCTTT CASSYGREGPEAFF
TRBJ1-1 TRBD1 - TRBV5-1 TGCGCCAGCAGCTCGACAGGGGGGAAGGAAGCTTTCTTT CASSSTGGKEAFF
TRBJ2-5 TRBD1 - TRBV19 TGTGCCAGTAGTTTGGACAGGTTAAGAGAGACCCAGTACTTC CASSLDRLRETQYF
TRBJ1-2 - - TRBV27 TGTGCCAGCAGTTTATCGAAGGTGGGGGCGCAGTTGGGCTATGGCTACACCTTC CASSLSKVGAQLGYGYTF
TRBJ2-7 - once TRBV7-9 TGTGCCAGCAGCTTCGAGACTGGGTACGAGCAGTACTTC CASSFETGYEQYF